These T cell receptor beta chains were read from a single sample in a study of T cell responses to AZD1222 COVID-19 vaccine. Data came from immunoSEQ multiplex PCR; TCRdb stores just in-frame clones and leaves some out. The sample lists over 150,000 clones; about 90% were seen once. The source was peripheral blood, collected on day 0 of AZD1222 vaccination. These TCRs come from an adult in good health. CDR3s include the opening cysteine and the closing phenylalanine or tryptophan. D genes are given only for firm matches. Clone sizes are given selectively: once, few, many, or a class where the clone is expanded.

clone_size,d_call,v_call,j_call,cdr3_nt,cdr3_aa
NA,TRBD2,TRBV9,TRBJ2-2,TGTGCCAGCAGAGCCGGGACTAGCGGAACCGGGGAGCTGTTTTTT,CASRAGTSGTGELFF
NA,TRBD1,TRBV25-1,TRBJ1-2,TGTGCCAGCAGTGACCCCGGGACAGGGTTTAATGGCTACACCTTC,CASSDPGTGFNGYTF
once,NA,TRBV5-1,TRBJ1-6,TGCGCCAGCAGCCCGGACGGGCAGGGGAATTCACCCCTCCACTTT,CASSPDGQGNSPLHF
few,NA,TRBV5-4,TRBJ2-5,TGTGCCAGCAGCCCGCGACTAGTCGAGGAGACCCAGTACTTC,CASSPRLVEETQYF
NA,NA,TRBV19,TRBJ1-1,TGTGCCAGTAGTATTCGGTGGGCAAGGGGAGAGAACACTGAAGCTTTCTTT,CASSIRWARGENTEAFF
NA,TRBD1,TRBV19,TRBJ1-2,TGTGCCAGTAGTTCACTGGGGACAGTCTTTAACTATGGCTACACCTTC,CASSSLGTVFNYGYTF
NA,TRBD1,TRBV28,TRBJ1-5,TGTGCCAGCAGTTCGACAGGGTCCTTCAATCAGCCCCAGCATTTT,CASSSTGSFNQPQHF
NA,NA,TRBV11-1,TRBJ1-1,TGTGCCAGCAGCTTAGTTCGGGAAATGGGTGAAGCTTTCTTT,CASSLVREMGEAFF
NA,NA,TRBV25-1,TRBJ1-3,TGTGCCAGCAGTTTCAGAGGCACCATATATTTT,CASSFRGTIYF
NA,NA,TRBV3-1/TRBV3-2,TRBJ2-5,TGTGCCAGCAGCCAGTTAGGGATAGAGACCCAGTACTTC,CASSQLGIETQYF
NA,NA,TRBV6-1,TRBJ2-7,TGTGCCAGCAGTGATCTGACAGCCATCTCCTACGAGCAGTACTTC,CASSDLTAISYEQYF
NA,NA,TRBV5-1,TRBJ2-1,TGCGCCAGCAGGTTGAGGCCAGACTTAACGACCCATAATGAGCAGTTCTTC,CASRLRPDLTTHNEQFF
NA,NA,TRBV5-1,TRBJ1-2,TGCGCCAGCAGCTTGGCGACTAAACATGGCTACACCTTC,CASSLATKHGYTF
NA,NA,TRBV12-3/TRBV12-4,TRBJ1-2,TGTGCCAGCAGCTTGACAATGAACTATGGCTACACCTTC,CASSLTMNYGYTF